A single sample gave rise to the 32 T cell receptor beta chains below, sequenced in a study of T-cell reconstitution after alpha-beta-depleted transplantation in children (dated by TCRdb to the mid-2010s). The library relied on PCR. The reads were generated on an Illumina HiSeq 2500. TCR libraries were prepared with molecular barcoding, using unique molecular identifiers to normalize TCRbeta repertoire quantification. TCRdb redid the processing of the public reads, applying fastp at Q25 and MiXCR, and retained in-frame beta chains. Every distinct CDR3 protein forms one entry, paired with its most common genes and DNA. The table for this sample lists almost 400,000 distinct CDR3 sequences; around 21% of them were counted only once. Together, the top ten hold approximately 3.9% of the sample. The sequenced sample was PBMCs from the stem cell graft donor, obtained from the stem cell graft. These receptors all stem from a human donor who donated a stem cell graft to a child with acute myeloid leukemia.

This clonotype showed up just a few times. This chain joins TRBV12-3 or TRBV12-4 and TRBJ2-7, with a tentative D call TRBD1 (6 bases). V lost 5 bases, J lost 5 bases, and 13 bases lay in between. The CDR3 has 13 amino acids. CDR3 in amino acids: CASSRDTSDEQYF. The DNA for the CDR3 is TGTGCCAGCAGTCGGGACACCTCTGACGAGCAGTACTTC.

This clonotype was observed at least ten times. J is TRBJ1-2 and V is TRBV29-1, with TRBD1 matching over 9 bases. The CDR3 consists of 12 residues. After removal of 4 bases from V and 5 bases from J, the junction contained 2 bases not matched to a gene. Germline V CDR1 and CDR2: SQVTM, ANQGSEA. CDR3 in DNA: TGCAGCGTTGTGACAGGGGGATATGGCTACACCTTC. This translates into CSVVTGGYGYTF.

This clonotype was recorded at least ten times. The chain couples TRBV20-1 to TRBJ2-5, with D perhaps matching TRBD2 (6 bases). In germline, CDR1 is DFQATT, CDR2 SNEGSKA (reference sequence). The CDR3 runs to 18 residues. V was trimmed by 6 bases and J by 3 bases, leaving 29 bases between them. This chain's CDR3 is CSAEGLWRAASAKETQYF. The CDR3 DNA follows: TGCAGTGCGGAGGGTCTGTGGAGGGCGGCTAGCGCAAAAGAGACCCAGTACTTC.

In the case of this clonotype: This likely comes from a read error, as the CDR3 has no conserved phenylalanine or tryptophan at its end. The gene calls are TRBV28 and TRBJ1-5, with TRBD1 identical over 9 bases. The J segment lost 1 base and the V segment lost 3 bases, leaving 4 bases of the junction unmatched. CDR1 and CDR2 (germline): MDHEN, SYDVKM. The CDR3 has 16 amino acids. The CDR3 bases are TGTGCCAGCAGTTTGATGGACAGGGGAAGCAATCAGCCCCAGCATTGT. Its translation: CASSLMDRGSNQPQHC.

In this sample, this clonotype turned up many times. The J gene is TRBJ1-2, the V gene TRBV3-1, with 8 bases lining up with TRBD1. Trimming cost V 4 bases and J 4 bases; bases outside gene matches: 5. There are 14 residues in the CDR3. Germline-derived CDR1 and CDR2 are LGHDT and YNNKEL (reference sequence). CDR3 residues: CASSPDRGGYGYTF. CDR3 DNA: TGTGCCAGCAGCCCCGACAGGGGAGGCTATGGCTACACCTTC.

The chain joins TRBV7-2 to TRBJ1-5, with D hard to call. Trimming removed 6 bases from V and 1 base from J, with 13 bases in between. Per germline, CDR1 SGHTA and CDR2 FQGNSA. The CDR3 has 15 residues. The CDR3 DNA reads TGTGCCAGCAGACCTTGGGCCCTAAGCAATCAGCCCCAGCATTTT. This codes for CASRPWALSNQPQHF.

This chain joins TRBV20-1 and TRBJ2-3, with a weak D call TRBD2 (6 bases). The V end was cut by 7 bases, the J end by 2 bases, with 13 bases between. Germline assignment: CDR1 DFQATT and CDR2 SNEGSKA (reference sequence). This CDR3 has 13 residues. CDR3 DNA: TGCAGTGGGGTTAGCGGTTACACAGATACGCAGTATTTT. Protein: CSGVSGYTDTQYF.

The V and J genes are TRBV12-3 or TRBV12-4 and TRBJ1-1; D is possibly TRBD1 (6 bases). Trimming stripped 8 bases from V and 1 base from J, with 8 bases between. The CDR3 covers 12 residues. The CDR3 coding sequence is TGTGCCAGCCGGGGACAGAACACTGAAGCTTTCTTT. Its protein is CASRGQNTEAFF.

This chain uses TRBV10-3 with TRBJ1-1, with D possibly matching TRBD1 (5 bases). The CDR3 is 15 residues long. V lost 3 bases and J lost 0, with 11 bases in between. Germline loops: CDR1 ENHRY, CDR2 SYGVKD. The CDR3 sequence is CAISELWTMNTEAFF. DNA for the CDR3: TGTGCCATCAGTGAACTATGGACAATGAACACTGAAGCTTTCTTT.

The table lists this clonotype with a few counts. The CDR3 loop is CASSRTTTNEKLFF. CDR3 nucleotide sequence: TGTGCCAGCAGTAGGACCACAACTAATGAAAAACTGTTTTTT. The V and J genes are TRBV25-1 and TRBJ1-4; no definite D call. Per germline, CDR1 MGHDK and CDR2 SYGVNS. V was trimmed by 5 bases and J by 0 bases, leaving 7 bases between them. The CDR3 runs 14 residues.

This clonotype was observed a handful of times. V usage is TRBV7-2 and J usage is TRBJ2-7, with a weak D call TRBD1 (6 bases). Looked up from germline, CDR1 is SGHTA and CDR2 is FQGNSA. V lost 6 bases and J 3 bases, leaving 9 bases between the germline ends. CDR3 length equals 12 residues. The CDR3 DNA is TGTGCCAGCAGGGGGGCAAACTACGAGCAGTACTTC. Protein sequence: CASRGANYEQYF.

At least ten counts were recorded for this clonotype. The chain couples TRBV2 to TRBJ2-7; D possibly matches TRBD1 or TRBD2 (5 bases each). Between the trimmed V and J ends, which lost 6 bases and 4 bases, there was a span of 19 bases. The CDR3 extends over 15 amino acids. The germline V gene has CDR1 SNHLY and CDR2 FYNNEI. CDR3 DNA: TGTGCCAGCAGCGAAACCGGGACGGATCCTTACGAGCAGTACTTC. Amino acid sequence: CASSETGTDPYEQYF.

V is TRBV7-9 and J is TRBJ2-1, with 8 bases identical to TRBD2. CDR3 length: 15 amino acids. With 2 bases clipped from V and 7 bases from J, the junction kept 7 bases outside the gene matches. Germline-derived CDR1 and CDR2 are SEHNR and FQNEAQ (reference sequence). Here the CDR3 reads CASSLLSGRNNEQFF. The CDR3 DNA is TGTGCCAGCAGCTTATTAAGCGGGAGAAATAATGAGCAGTTCTTC.

The chain combines TRBV7-2 with TRBJ2-5, with D possibly being TRBD1 or TRBD2 (6 bases each). The CDR3 extends over 14 amino acids. Deletions cut 7 bases from V and 5 bases from J, with 17 bases between. Germline assignment: CDR1 SGHTA and CDR2 FQGNSA. DNA of the CDR3: TGTGCCAGCAATCGGGGGCGGGGATGGGAGACCCAGTACTTC. Its translation is CASNRGRGWETQYF.

This clonotype was picked up a small number of times. J is TRBJ2-1 and V is TRBV24-1; TRBD2 might be the D (5 bases). Trimming took 7 bases from V and 7 from J, leaving 10 bases between them. The CDR3 is 12 amino acids. From germline, CDR1 is KGHDR and CDR2 SFDVKD. Here the CDR3 DNA reads TGTGCCACCAGCACCAGAGGGAATGAGCAGTTCTTC. Amino acid sequence: CATSTRGNEQFF.

This clonotype has just a few counts. The rearrangement links TRBV24-1 to TRBJ2-3; tentatively, D is TRBD1 (5 bases). CDR1 KGHDR and CDR2 SFDVKD come from the germline V gene. V lost 2 bases and J 10 bases, leaving 12 bases between the germline ends. This CDR3 spans 13 amino acids. CDR3 in amino acids: CATSDWAGKAQYF. CDR3 in DNA: TGTGCCACCAGTGATTGGGCAGGGAAGGCGCAGTATTTT.

As to this clonotype: The conserved closing phenylalanine or tryptophan is absent in this CDR3, likely reflecting a read error. The CDR3 spells CSARTADQPQHC. The CDR3 DNA sequence: TGCAGTGCTCGGACCGCTGATCAGCCCCAGCATTGT. V usage is TRBV20-1 and J usage is TRBJ1-5; D is unresolved. CDR3 size: 12 residues. V gave up 5 bases and J gave up 5 bases, with 10 bases separating them. Germline CDR1 and CDR2: DFQATT and SNEGSKA (reference sequence).

The CDR3 bases are TGTGCCAGCAGCCGGGGACTAGCGGGAGTCGGTGATACGCAGTATTTT. Translating gives CASSRGLAGVGDTQYF. The J gene is TRBJ2-3, the V gene TRBV11-2, with 14 positions matching TRBD2. J gave up 6 bases and V 5 bases, and 7 bases lay outside the gene matches. Germline assignment: CDR1 SGHAT and CDR2 FQNNGV. The length of the CDR3 is 16 residues.

This clonotype was recorded a few times. The chain couples TRBV12-3 or TRBV12-4 to TRBJ1-1; maybe TRBD1 (5 bases). The V end was cut by 2 bases, the J end by 7 bases, with 11 bases between. This CDR3 has 13 residues. In DNA form, the CDR3 reads TGTGCCAGCAGTTTACAGGGCATGGTTGAAGCTTTCTTT. Translation: CASSLQGMVEAFF.

A few counts support this clonotype. The J gene is TRBJ1-2, the V gene TRBV5-1; no firm D call. The CDR3 spans 12 residues. CDR1 and CDR2 from the germline V gene are SGHRS and YFSETQ. Trimming left V 4 bases short and J 8 bases short, with 12 bases between. CDR3 sequence (DNA): TGCGCCAGCAGCGTGGGGTCCGGGGGCTACACCTTC. Protein: CASSVGSGGYTF.

V usage is TRBV10-1 and J usage is TRBJ2-2; D is possibly TRBD1 (5 bases). V was cut by 5 bases and J by 4 bases, with 8 bases left in between. CDR1 and CDR2 (germline): WNHNN, SYGVQD (reference sequence). The CDR3 is made up of 13 amino acids. CDR3 in amino acids: CASSYRRTGELFF. The CDR3 coding sequence is TGCGCCAGCAGTTACAGGCGCACCGGGGAGCTGTTTTTT.

V gene TRBV24-1 combines with J gene TRBJ2-1; 8 bases align to TRBD1. The CDR3 contains 13 residues. Germline CDR1 KGHDR, CDR2 SFDVKD. V shed 10 bases and J 5 bases; nucleotides not matched to a gene: 6. The CDR3 protein is CATLGQGDNEQFF. CDR3 in DNA: TGTGCCACTCTCGGACAGGGAGACAATGAGCAGTTCTTC.

The chain uses TRBV29-1 and TRBJ2-1; 8 positions agree with TRBD2. The J segment lost 6 bases and the V segment lost 4 bases, leaving 8 bases of the junction unmatched. CDR1 and CDR2 from the germline V gene are SQVTM and ANQGSEA. The CDR3 runs 14 residues. CDR3 in amino acids: CSVGPAGGGNEQFF. CDR3 DNA sequence: TGCAGCGTTGGGCCGGCGGGAGGTGGCAATGAGCAGTTCTTC.

This clonotype was seen only a few times. The V and J genes are TRBV20-1 and TRBJ2-1; TRBD2 is a possible D gene (6 bases). Germline values: CDR1 DFQATT, CDR2 SNEGSKA (reference sequence). Trimming shortened V by 0 bases and J by 6 bases, and 12 bases separated the two germline ends. The CDR3 contains 14 residues. The CDR3 DNA is TGCAGTGCTAGAGAGGGGGGTAGGGGCAATGAGCAGTTCTTC. Translation: CSAREGGRGNEQFF.

The V gene is TRBV29-1, the J gene TRBJ2-7, with 10 bases identical to TRBD2. Trimming at V came to 7 bases and at J to 2 bases, leaving 5 bases not matched to a gene. CDR1 is SQVTM and CDR2 is ANQGSEA in the germline V gene. This CDR3 contains 13 residues. DNA of the CDR3: TGCAGCGCTCACAGCGGGAGGGCCTACGAGCAGTACTTC. It encodes CSAHSGRAYEQYF.

This clonotype was recorded many times. This chain connects TRBV24-1 to TRBJ2-1; 9 nucleotides agree with TRBD2. The CDR3 spans 17 residues. V gave up 5 bases and J gave up 6 bases; unmatched junction bases: 13. CDR1 and CDR2 from the germline V gene are KGHDR and SFDVKD. The chain's CDR3 is CATSGPTSGGRANEQFF. For the CDR3, the DNA is TGTGCCACCAGTGGTCCGACTAGCGGCGGGAGGGCCAATGAGCAGTTCTTC.

This clonotype was counted only a few times. J is TRBJ2-7 and V is TRBV12-3 or TRBV12-4; D is ambiguous. Deletions cut 4 bases from V and 3 bases from J, with 10 bases between. CDR3 length equals 13 residues. CDR3 DNA sequence: TGTGCCAGCAGTTCCCTGAACCTCTACGAGCAGTACTTC. It codes for CASSSLNLYEQYF.

V is TRBV28 and J is TRBJ2-1, with a possible D match to TRBD2 (5 bases). Trimming took off 3 bases at V and 8 bases at J, with 20 bases between the two ends. The V gene's germline CDR1 is MDHEN and CDR2 SYDVKM. The CDR3 runs to 16 residues. This chain's CDR3 is CASSFGGSLYSDEQFF. CDR3 coding DNA: TGTGCCAGCAGTTTTGGTGGGAGTTTGTATTCTGATGAGCAGTTCTTC.

The chain recombines TRBV4-2 with TRBJ2-3; D unresolved. CDR3 length: 14 residues. Germline lookup yields CDR1 LGHNA and CDR2 YNFKEQ. The V and J ends lost 4 bases and 6 bases respectively, with 14 bases between them. The CDR3 loop is CASSPRPPADTQYF. CDR3 sequence (DNA): TGTGCCAGCAGCCCTCGTCCCCCTGCGGATACGCAGTATTTT.

This clonotype was detected many times. The rearrangement joins TRBV20-1 to TRBJ2-3; the D gene is possibly TRBD2 (5 bases). The V gene's germline CDR1 is DFQATT and CDR2 SNEGSKA (reference sequence). The CDR3 extends over 15 amino acids. Trimming left V 6 bases short and J 2 bases short, with 18 bases between. CDR3 nucleotide sequence: TGCAGTGCCCCTCCTATTGCGGGCCACACAGATACGCAGTATTTT. This encodes CSAPPIAGHTDTQYF.

This clonotype was recorded at least ten times. This sequence joins TRBV20-1 and TRBJ2-7; 8 positions match TRBD2. V shed 0 bases and J 2 bases; nucleotides not matched to a gene: 6. CDR1 and CDR2 (germline): DFQATT, SNEGSKA (reference sequence). The CDR3 has 15 residues. The DNA for the CDR3 is TGCAGTGCTAGAGATCCCGGACTAGCTCCCTACGAGCAGTACTTC. Its protein is CSARDPGLAPYEQYF.

The chain links TRBV4-1 to TRBJ1-4, with TRBD1 identical over 10 bases. J was trimmed by 3 bases and V by 4 bases; bases with no gene match: 5. This CDR3 contains 16 residues. The germline gives CDR1 MGHRA, CDR2 YSYEKL. The CDR3 sequence: CASSRGQGVANEKLFF. CDR3 nucleotides: TGCGCCAGCAGCCGCGGACAGGGGGTGGCTAATGAAAAACTGTTTTTT.